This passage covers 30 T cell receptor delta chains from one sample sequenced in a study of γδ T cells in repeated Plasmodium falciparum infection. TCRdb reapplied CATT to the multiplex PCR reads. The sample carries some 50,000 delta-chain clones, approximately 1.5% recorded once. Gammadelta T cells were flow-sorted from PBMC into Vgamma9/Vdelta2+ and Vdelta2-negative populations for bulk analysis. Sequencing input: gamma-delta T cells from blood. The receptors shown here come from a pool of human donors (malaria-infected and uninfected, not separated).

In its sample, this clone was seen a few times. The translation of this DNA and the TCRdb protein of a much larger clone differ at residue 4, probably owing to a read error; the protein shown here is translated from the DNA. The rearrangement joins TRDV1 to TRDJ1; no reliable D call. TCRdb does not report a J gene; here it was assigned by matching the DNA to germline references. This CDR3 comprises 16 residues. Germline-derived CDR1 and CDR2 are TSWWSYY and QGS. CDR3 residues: CALRELPPPYTDKLIF. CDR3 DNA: TGTGCTCTTAGGGAACTGCCCCCACCGTACACCGATAAACTCATCTTT.

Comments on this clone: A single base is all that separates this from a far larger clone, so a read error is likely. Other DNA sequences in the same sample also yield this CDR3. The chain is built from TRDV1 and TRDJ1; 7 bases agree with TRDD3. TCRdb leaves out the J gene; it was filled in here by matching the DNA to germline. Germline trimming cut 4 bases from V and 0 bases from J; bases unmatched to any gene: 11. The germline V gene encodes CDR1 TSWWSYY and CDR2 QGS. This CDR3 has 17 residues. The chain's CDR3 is CALGGIGGDLYTDKLIF. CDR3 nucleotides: TGTGCTCTTGGGGGAATTGGGGGGGATCTGTACACCGATAAACTCATCTTT.

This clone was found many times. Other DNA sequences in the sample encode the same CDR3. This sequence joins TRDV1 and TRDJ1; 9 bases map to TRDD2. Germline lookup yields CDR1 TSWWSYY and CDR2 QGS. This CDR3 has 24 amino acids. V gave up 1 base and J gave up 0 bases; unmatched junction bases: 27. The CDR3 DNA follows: TGTGCTCTTGGGGAACCATGGCCTTCCTTCCTACGACCCTCTGGGGGCCCGTACACCGATAAACTCATCTTT. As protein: CALGEPWPSFLRPSGGPYTDKLIF.

The CDR3 protein is CAFIPRKWGSEEDKIIF. The DNA of the CDR3 is TGTGCCTTTATACCCAGAAAATGGGGGAGCGAAGAGGATAAAATAATATTT. Here the J gene is TRDJ1 and the V gene is not called; the DNA was not compared with TRDD3, the D call given in the table. CDR3 size: 17 residues.

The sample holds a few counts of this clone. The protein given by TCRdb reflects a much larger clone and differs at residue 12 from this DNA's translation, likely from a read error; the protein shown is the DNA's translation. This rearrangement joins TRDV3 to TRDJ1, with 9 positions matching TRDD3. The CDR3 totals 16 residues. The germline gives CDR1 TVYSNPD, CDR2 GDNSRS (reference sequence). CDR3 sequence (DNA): TGTGCCCCCTTATCCACCGGGGATACGTACACCGGTAAACTCATCTTT. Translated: CAPLSTGDTYTGKLIF.

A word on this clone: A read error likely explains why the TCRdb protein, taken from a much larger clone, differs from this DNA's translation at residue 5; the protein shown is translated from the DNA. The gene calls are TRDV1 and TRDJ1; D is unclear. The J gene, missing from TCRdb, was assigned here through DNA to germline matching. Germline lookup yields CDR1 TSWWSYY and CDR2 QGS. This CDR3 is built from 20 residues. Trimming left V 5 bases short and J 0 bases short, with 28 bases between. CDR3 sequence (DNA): TGTGCTCTTGGGAAACCCGCAACTCAGGTAGTGATGGCGTACACCGATAAACTCATCTTT. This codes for CALGKPATQVVMAYTDKLIF.

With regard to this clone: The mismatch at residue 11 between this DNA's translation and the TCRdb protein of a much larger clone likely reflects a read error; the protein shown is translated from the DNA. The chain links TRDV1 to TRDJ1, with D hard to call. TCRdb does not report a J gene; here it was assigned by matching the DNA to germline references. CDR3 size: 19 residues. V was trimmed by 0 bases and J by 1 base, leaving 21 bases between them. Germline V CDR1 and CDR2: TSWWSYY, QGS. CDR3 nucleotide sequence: TGTGCTCTTGGGGAACTATTGGGAGGTAGGGCCCTCGTCACCGATAAACTCATCTTT. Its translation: CALGELLGGRALVTDKLIF.

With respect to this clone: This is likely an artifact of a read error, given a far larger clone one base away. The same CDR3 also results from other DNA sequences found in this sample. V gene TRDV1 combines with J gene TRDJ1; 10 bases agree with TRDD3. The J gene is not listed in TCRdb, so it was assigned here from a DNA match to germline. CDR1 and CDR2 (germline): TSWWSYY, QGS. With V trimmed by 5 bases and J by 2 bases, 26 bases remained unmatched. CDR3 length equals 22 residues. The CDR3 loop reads CALGLPLGRSTGGYGTTDKLIF. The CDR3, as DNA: TGTGCTCTTGGGCTCCCATTAGGCCGTAGTACAGGGGGATACGGTACTACCGATAAACTCATCTTT.

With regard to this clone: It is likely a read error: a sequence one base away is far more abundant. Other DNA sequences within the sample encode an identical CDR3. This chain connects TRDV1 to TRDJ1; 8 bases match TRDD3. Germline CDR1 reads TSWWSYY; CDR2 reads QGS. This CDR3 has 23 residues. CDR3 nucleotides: TGTGCTCTCGGGGAACGGAGGGGTACGAGTGGGATACGTGAAACTACGTACACCGATAAACTCATCTTT. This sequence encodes CALGERRGTSGIRETTYTDKLIF.

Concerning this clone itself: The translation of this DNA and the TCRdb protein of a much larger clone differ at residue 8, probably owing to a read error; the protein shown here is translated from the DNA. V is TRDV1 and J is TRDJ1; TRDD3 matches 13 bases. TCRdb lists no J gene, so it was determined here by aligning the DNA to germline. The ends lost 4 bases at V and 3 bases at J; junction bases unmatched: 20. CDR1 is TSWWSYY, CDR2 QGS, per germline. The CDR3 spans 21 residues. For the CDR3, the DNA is TGTGCTCTTGGGGCCCCTTCCCACGTATCCCTACTGGGGGATACGGCCGATAAACTCATCTTT. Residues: CALGAPSHVSLLGDTADKLIF.

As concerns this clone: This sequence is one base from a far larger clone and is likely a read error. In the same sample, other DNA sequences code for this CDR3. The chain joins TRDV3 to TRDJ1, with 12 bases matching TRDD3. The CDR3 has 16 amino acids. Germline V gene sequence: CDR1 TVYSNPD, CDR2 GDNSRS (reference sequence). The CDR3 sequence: CASGPYWGIQPDKLIF. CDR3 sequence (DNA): TGTGCTTCGGGGCCATACTGGGGGATACAACCCGATAAACTCATCTTT.

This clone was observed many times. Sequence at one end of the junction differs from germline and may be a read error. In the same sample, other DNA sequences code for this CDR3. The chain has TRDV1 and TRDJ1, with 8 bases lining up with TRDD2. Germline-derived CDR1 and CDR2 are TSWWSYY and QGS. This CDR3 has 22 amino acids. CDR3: CALGEPSYGLLGDICYTDKLIF. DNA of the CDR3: TGTGCTCTTGGGGAACCTTCCTACGGTCTACTGGGCGATATTTGCTACACCGATAAGCTCATCTTT.

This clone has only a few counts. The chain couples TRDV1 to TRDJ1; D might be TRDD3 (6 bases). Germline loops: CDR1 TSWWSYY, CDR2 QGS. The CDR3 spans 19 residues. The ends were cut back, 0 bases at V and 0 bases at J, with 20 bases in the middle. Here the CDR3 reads CALGELYGDYYAYTDKLIF. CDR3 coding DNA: TGTGCTCTTGGGGAACTGTACGGGGATTATTACGCGTACACCGATAAACTCATCTTT.

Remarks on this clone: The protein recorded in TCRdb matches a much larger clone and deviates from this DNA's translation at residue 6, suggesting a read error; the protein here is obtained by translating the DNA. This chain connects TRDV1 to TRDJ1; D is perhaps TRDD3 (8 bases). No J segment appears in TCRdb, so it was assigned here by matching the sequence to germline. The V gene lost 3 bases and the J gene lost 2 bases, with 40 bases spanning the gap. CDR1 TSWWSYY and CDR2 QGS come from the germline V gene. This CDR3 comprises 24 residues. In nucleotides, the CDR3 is TGTGCTCTTGGGGATCACAAGGCCTTCCTTTCCTCGTACTGGGGGTCCCGAGGAACCGATAAACTCATCTTT. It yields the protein CALGDHKAFLSSYWGSRGTDKLIF.

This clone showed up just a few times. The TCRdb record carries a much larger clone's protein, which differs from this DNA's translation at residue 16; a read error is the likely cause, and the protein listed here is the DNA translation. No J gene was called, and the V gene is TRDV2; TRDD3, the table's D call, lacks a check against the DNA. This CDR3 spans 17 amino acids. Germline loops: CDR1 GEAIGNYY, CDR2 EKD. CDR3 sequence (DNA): TGTGCCTGTGACATCTTGGGGGATACTTCTTCCACCGATAAACTCACCTTT. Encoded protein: CACDILGDTSSTDKLTF.

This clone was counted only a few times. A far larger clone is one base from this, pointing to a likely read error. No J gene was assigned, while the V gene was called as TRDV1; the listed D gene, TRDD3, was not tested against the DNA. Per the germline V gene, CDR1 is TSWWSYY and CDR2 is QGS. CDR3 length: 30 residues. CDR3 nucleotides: TGTGCTCTTGGGGAGATTGGCCGTCAAGATACCTTTCATTTCCTGTACCGGAGGATTTGGGGGATAACGTTACTCGATAAACCCATCTTT. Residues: CALGEIGRQDTFHFLYRRIWGITLLDKPIF.

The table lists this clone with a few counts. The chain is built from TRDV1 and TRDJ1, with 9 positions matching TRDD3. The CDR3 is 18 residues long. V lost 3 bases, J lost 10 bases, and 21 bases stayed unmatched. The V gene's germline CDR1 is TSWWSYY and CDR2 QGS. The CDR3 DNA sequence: TGTGCTCTTGGGGATCCATTCCTAAACTGGGGATACGCCAGGAGACTCATCTTT. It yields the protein CALGDPFLNWGYARRLIF.

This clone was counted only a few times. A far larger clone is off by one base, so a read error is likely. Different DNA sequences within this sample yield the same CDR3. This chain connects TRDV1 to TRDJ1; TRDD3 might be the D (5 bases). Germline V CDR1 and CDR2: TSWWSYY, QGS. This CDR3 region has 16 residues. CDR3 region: CALGDTSGRYTDKLIF. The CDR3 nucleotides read TGTGCTCTTGGGGACACCTCGGGACGATACACCGATAAGCTCATCTTT.

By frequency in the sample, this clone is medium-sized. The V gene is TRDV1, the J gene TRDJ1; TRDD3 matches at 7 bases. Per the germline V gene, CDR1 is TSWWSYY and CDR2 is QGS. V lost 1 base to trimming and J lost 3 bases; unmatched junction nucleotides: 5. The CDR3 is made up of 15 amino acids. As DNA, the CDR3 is TGTGCTCTTGGGGAACGGTTGGGGGACTCCGATAAACTCATCTTT. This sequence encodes CALGERLGDSDKLIF.

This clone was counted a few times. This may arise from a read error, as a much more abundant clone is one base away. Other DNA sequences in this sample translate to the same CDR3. The DNA for the CDR3 is TGCGCTCTTGGGGAATGGGTCCTAGACCCGACCGATAAACTCATCTTT. Translating gives CALGEWVLDPTDKLIF. The chain has TRDV1 and TRDJ1; D may correspond to TRDD2 or TRDD3 (5 bases each). The V gene's germline CDR1 is TSWWSYY and CDR2 QGS. The CDR3 contains 16 residues.

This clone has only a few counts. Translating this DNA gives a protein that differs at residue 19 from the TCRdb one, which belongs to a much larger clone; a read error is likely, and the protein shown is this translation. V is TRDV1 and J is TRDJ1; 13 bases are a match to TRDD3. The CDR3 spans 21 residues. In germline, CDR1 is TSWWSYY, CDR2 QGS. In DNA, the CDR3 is TGTGCTCTTGGGCTTACTCGACGTAATAACTGGGGGATACGGTACACCGATAAACCCATCTTT. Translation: CALGLTRRNNWGIRYTDKPIF.

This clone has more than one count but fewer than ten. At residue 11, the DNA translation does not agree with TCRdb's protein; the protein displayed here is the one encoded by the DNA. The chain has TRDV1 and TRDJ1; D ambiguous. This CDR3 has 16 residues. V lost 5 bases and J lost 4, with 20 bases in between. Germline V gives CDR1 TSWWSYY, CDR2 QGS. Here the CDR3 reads CALGTMLAYRGDKLIF. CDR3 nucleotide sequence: TGTGCTCTTGGGACCATGCTGGCCTATCGTGGCGATAAACTCATCTTT.

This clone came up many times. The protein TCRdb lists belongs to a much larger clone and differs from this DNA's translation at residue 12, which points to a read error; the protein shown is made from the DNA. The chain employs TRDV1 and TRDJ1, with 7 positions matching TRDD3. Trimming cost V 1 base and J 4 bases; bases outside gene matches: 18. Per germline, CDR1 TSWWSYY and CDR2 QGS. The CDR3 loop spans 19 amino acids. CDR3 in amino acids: CALGEHKADWGTRVDKLIF. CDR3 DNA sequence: TGTGCTCTTGGGGAACATAAGGCGGACTGGGGTACTCGGGTCGATAAACTCATCTTT.

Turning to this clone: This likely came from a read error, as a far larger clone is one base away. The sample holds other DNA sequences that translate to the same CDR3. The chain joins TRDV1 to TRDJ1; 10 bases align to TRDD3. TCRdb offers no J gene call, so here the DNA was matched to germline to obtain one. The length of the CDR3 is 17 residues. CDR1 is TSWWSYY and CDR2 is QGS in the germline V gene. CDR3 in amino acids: CALGEPHWGIYTDKLIF. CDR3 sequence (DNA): TGTGCTCTCGGGGAGCCACACTGGGGGATTTACACCGATAAACTCATCTTT.

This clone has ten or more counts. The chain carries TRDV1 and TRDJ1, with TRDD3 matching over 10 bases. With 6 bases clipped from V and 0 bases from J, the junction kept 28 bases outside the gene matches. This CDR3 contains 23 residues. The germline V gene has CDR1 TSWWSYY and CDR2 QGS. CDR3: CALGRAILLYWGMRPGHTDKLIF. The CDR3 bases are TGTGCTCTTGGTAGGGCTATACTACTGTACTGGGGGATGAGGCCCGGACACACCGATAAACTCATCTTT.

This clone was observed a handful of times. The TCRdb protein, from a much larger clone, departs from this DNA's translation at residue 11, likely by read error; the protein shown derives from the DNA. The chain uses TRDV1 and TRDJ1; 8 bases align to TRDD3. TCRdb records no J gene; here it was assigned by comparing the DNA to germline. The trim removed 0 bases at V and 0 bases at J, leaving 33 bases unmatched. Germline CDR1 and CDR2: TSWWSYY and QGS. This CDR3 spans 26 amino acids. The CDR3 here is CALGELFGGPALTAYWGLPYTDKLIF. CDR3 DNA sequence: TGTGCTCTTGGGGAACTGTTCGGGGGGCCAGCCTTGACTGCGTACTGGGGGTTACCTTACACCGATAAACTCATCTTT.

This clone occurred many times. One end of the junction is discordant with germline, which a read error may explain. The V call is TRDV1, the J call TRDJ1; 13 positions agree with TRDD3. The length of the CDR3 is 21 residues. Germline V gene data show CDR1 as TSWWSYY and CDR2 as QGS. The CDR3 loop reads CALGEWNWGIRRPPYTDELIF. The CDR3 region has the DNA TGTGCTCTTGGGGAATGGAACTGGGGGATACGTCGGCCACCGTACACCGATGAACTCATCTTT.

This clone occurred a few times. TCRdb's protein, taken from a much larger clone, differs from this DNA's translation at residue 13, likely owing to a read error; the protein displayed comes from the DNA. The DNA for the CDR3 is TGTGCTCTTGGGGAAGGAGATACCTACGGGATACGACCGTACACCGATAAACTCATCTTT. Protein product: CALGEGDTYGIRPYTDKLIF. The J gene is TRDJ1, the V gene TRDV1; 8 bases are a match to TRDD3. TCRdb does not report a J gene; here it was assigned by matching the DNA to germline references. Germline assignment: CDR1 TSWWSYY and CDR2 QGS. The CDR3 has 20 residues. The J segment lost 0 bases and the V segment lost 2 bases, leaving 17 bases of the junction unmatched.

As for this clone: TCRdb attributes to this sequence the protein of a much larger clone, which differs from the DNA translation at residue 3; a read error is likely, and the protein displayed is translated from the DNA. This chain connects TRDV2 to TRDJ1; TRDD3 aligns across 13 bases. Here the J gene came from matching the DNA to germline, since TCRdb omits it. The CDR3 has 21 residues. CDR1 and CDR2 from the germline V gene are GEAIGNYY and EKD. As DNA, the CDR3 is TGTGCCTATGACTCCGTTTTAATGGGTACTGGGGGATACGCCCACACCGATAAACTCATCTTT. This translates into CAYDSVLMGTGGYAHTDKLIF.

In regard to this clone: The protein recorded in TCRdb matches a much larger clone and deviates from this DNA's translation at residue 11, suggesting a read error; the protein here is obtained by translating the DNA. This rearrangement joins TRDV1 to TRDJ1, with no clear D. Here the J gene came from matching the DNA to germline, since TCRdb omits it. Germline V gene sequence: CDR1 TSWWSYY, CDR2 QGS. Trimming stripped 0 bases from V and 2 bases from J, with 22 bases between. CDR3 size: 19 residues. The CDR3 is CALGELESSRTFITDKLIF. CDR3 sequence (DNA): TGTGCTCTTGGGGAACTAGAGTCGTCCCGGACCTTTATTACCGATAAACTCATCTTT.